The clone carrying this T cell receptor beta chain was recorded a few times. Antigen unknown. These data come from a study of beta chain features in type 1 diabetes. Looking at the study overall: Patients were similar to healthy donors in age and gender (as well as in cell yields).

The CDR3 totals 15 residues. Germline V CDR1 and CDR2: SGHTA, FQGNSA. Trimming removed 4 bases from V and 4 bases from J, with 17 bases in between. Expressed TCRB transcripts were sequenced because the entire RNA isolate underwent reverse transcription. TCRdb's table, derived via immunoSEQ multiplex PCR, lists solely in-frame clones and lacks some. The sample contains about 360,000 clones, over 10% of which appear only once. Overall study results and limits: There were fewer insertions and more deletions at the VDJ junctions of type 1 diabetes patients.

The TCR originated in a man between 18 and 29 years old in good health. The chain has TRBV7-2 and TRBJ2-7; tentatively, D is TRBD1 (6 bases). The sequenced sample consisted of naive CD4+ T cells from blood. Here the CDR3 reads CASSSTPGAPYEQYF. For the CDR3, the DNA is TGTGCCAGCAGCTCCACGCCAGGGGCCCCTTACGAGCAGTACTTC. Full variable domain (outside the CDR3, taken from reference TRBV7-2 and TRBJ2-7): GAGVSQSPSNKVTEKGKDVELRCDPISGHTALYWYRQSLGQGLEFLIYFQGNSAPDKSGLPSDRFSAERTGGSVSTLTIQRTQQEDSAVYLCASSSTPGAPYEQYFGPGTRLTVT.